Listed below are T cell receptor beta chains from one sample, sequenced in a study of T cells in localized non-small cell lung cancer. Sequenced by immunoSEQ multiplex PCR; TCRdb stores in-frame clones only, minus some. The sample carries 3,000 or so clones, about 30% recorded once. Sequenced material: lung tumor tissue, taken before any cancer treatment. These receptors were taken from a man between 40 and 70 years old with stage I lung adenocarcinoma. Both conserved end residues are part of each CDR3. Each record gives: CDR3 DNA, CDR3 protein, D gene, clone size, V gene, J gene. A D gene is named only where the DNA matches it firmly. A clone size is listed for some rows: how often the clone was seen (once, few, many), or a class if it is expanded.

TGTGCCAGCAGTGTAGGGCAGGGGGCCCTGTTGGCTTTCTTT	CASSVGQGALLAFF	TRBD1	medium-sized	TRBV9	TRBJ1-1
TGTGCCAGCAGCTCAAAAGGGTCTAGCCAAGAGACCCAGTACTTC	CASSSKGSSQETQYF	-	-	TRBV11-3	TRBJ2-5
TGTGCCAGCAGCCCGGGGGGGGCAGGGCAGGGGAAACTGTTTTTT	CASSPGGAGQGKLFF	-	few	TRBV11-3	TRBJ1-4
TGTGCCAGCAGCCCTAGTCGGACAGGGGGTAGCTCTGGGGCCAACGTCCTGACTTTC	CASSPSRTGGSSGANVLTF	TRBD1	-	TRBV6-8	TRBJ2-6
TGTGCCAGCAGTACTGGAGTGAATGGGGGCTACACCTTC	CASSTGVNGGYTF	-	-	TRBV28	TRBJ1-2
TGTGCCAGCAGTTTTCGGGGGGCGAATCGTAATCAGCCCCAGCATTTT	CASSFRGANRNQPQHF	-	-	TRBV19	TRBJ1-5
TGTGCCAGGGGGACGGCGAGCTCCTATAATTCACCCCTCCACTTT	CARGTASSYNSPLHF	-	few	TRBV9	TRBJ1-6
TGCGCCAGCAGCTCGGTCCCCGGGTCCACTGAAGCTTTCTTT	CASSSVPGSTEAFF	-	-	TRBV5-1	TRBJ1-1
TGTGCCACCAGCAGAGTGAGGGGGAGCACTGAAGCTTTCTTT	CATSRVRGSTEAFF	-	-	TRBV15	TRBJ1-1
TGTGCCAGCAGTGAAGGCGGGTGGTCCTACGAGCAGTACTTC	CASSEGGWSYEQYF	-	-	TRBV6-1	TRBJ2-7
TGTGCCAGCAGCGCCCGGACAGGGGGCGTCTCTGGGGCCAACGTCCTGACTTTC	CASSARTGGVSGANVLTF	TRBD1	few	TRBV9	TRBJ2-6
TGTGCCAGCAGTGTTGGCGGGGGGAACACAGATACGCAGTATTTT	CASSVGGGNTDTQYF	TRBD2	few	TRBV9	TRBJ2-3
TGTGCCAGCTCAGTCGGGCAGAGGGGTAACGAGCAGTACTTC	CASSVGQRGNEQYF	-	-	TRBV18	TRBJ2-7
TGTGCCAGCAGCCGAACTTTTGGGTCCTTCTCCAAAAACATTCAGTACTTC	CASSRTFGSFSKNIQYF	-	-	TRBV14	TRBJ2-4
TGCGCCAGCAGCCCCTTCCTGGGGGGCTCTGGAAACACCATATATTTT	CASSPFLGGSGNTIYF	-	once	TRBV5-1	TRBJ1-3
TGTGCCAGCAGTGCCGGGACAGGGTTCATTCAGTACTTC	CASSAGTGFIQYF	TRBD1	few	TRBV6-8	TRBJ2-4
TGTGCCAGCTCACTAGAGAGTAGCAATCAGCCCCAGCATTTT	CASSLESSNQPQHF	-	once	TRBV18	TRBJ1-5
TGTGCCAGCTCCAGGGTCTACGAGCAGTACTTC	CASSRVYEQYF	-	few	TRBV6-7	TRBJ2-7
TGTGCCAGCAGTGAGCGGGGCAGGGATGAAGCTTTCTTT	CASSERGRDEAFF	-	few	TRBV6-8	TRBJ1-1
TGTGCCAGCAGCGTAGACGGTAACACAGATACGCAGTATTTT	CASSVDGNTDTQYF	-	-	TRBV9	TRBJ2-3
TGTGCCAGCAGCGAGGGACCGGGGAAGGTATTTGGTTATGAAAAACTGTTTTTT	CASSEGPGKVFGYEKLFF	-	-	TRBV14	TRBJ1-4
TGTGCCATCAGTGAGTGGGCGGGGCAGGGCGGTCAGCCCCAGCATTTT	CAISEWAGQGGQPQHF	-	-	TRBV10-3	TRBJ1-5
TGTGCCAGCAGTTTATTGGGCAGCGGGGGTGGGGTAGTAAGTGAGCAGTTCTTC	CASSLLGSGGGVVSEQFF	TRBD2	-	TRBV28	TRBJ2-1
TGTGCCAGCAGTTACGATTTTCGGGCCATCCACGGGAGCTATGGCTACACCTTC	CASSYDFRAIHGSYGYTF	-	few	TRBV6-8	TRBJ1-2
TGTGCCAGCAGTTACCGAGGACTAGCGAGCACAGATACGCAGTATTTT	CASSYRGLASTDTQYF	TRBD2	medium-sized	TRBV6-8	TRBJ2-3
TGTGCCAGCAGTTTAGTGGGGAGCCCTGGAAACACCATATATTTT	CASSLVGSPGNTIYF	-	medium-sized	TRBV6-8	TRBJ1-3
TGCAGCGTTTTTTACTTTGGGGGCGGTGAGCAGTTCTTC	CSVFYFGGGEQFF	-	-	TRBV29-1	TRBJ2-1
TGTGCCTGGAGTGTAGGTGTGAGCTCCTACAATGAGCAGTTCTTC	CAWSVGVSSYNEQFF	-	few	TRBV30	TRBJ2-1
TGCGCCAGCAGCCTGGGACAGGGGAGCAACATTCAGTACTTC	CASSLGQGSNIQYF	TRBD1	few	TRBV5-1	TRBJ2-4
TGTGCCAGCAGTGAACTAGCGGGGGGTACCTACAATGAGCAGTTCTTC	CASSELAGGTYNEQFF	TRBD2	-	TRBV28	TRBJ2-1
TGTGCCAGCAGTGGGCCTCCGGGACAGGGAGGTTCAACTAATGAAAAACTGTTTTTT	CASSGPPGQGGSTNEKLFF	TRBD1	few	TRBV6-8	TRBJ1-4
TGTGCCAGCAGCGTAGGAACAGGGGACAATTCACCCCTCCACTTT	CASSVGTGDNSPLHF	TRBD1	medium-sized	TRBV9	TRBJ1-6
TGCAGCGTTGAAAATGGACTAGTCTACAATGAGCAGTTCTTC	CSVENGLVYNEQFF	TRBD2	few	TRBV29-1	TRBJ2-1
TGTGCCAGCATGAGGAACACCGGGGAGCTGTTTTTT	CASMRNTGELFF	-	medium-sized	TRBV6-8	TRBJ2-2
TGTGCCAGCTCACCGTACCCAATTCCCGAAAAACTGTTTTTT	CASSPYPIPEKLFF	-	-	TRBV18	TRBJ1-4
TGTGCCAGCAGCGTATCCGGCAGAATGAACACTGAAGCTTTCTTT	CASSVSGRMNTEAFF	-	few	TRBV9	TRBJ1-1
TGTGCTAGTGCCCCGGGACAGGGAAATGTCGGCTACACCTTC	CASAPGQGNVGYTF	TRBD1	-	TRBV12-5	TRBJ1-2
TGTGCCAGCAGGCCCCGGAAGGACACTTCAAGTATTTCACCCCTCCACTTT	CASRPRKDTSSISPLHF	-	-	TRBV6-8	TRBJ1-6
TGTGCCAGCAGCTGGGACAGGGAAGGCGAGCAGTACTTC	CASSWDREGEQYF	TRBD1	-	TRBV7-1	TRBJ2-7
TGTGCCAGCAGTTTATGGAGTGACTCCTATAATTCACCCCTCCACTTT	CASSLWSDSYNSPLHF	-	-	TRBV28	TRBJ1-6
TGTGCCAGCAGCCAAGTTTTGAGCTCCTACAATGAGCAGTTCTTC	CASSQVLSSYNEQFF	-	-	TRBV14	TRBJ2-1